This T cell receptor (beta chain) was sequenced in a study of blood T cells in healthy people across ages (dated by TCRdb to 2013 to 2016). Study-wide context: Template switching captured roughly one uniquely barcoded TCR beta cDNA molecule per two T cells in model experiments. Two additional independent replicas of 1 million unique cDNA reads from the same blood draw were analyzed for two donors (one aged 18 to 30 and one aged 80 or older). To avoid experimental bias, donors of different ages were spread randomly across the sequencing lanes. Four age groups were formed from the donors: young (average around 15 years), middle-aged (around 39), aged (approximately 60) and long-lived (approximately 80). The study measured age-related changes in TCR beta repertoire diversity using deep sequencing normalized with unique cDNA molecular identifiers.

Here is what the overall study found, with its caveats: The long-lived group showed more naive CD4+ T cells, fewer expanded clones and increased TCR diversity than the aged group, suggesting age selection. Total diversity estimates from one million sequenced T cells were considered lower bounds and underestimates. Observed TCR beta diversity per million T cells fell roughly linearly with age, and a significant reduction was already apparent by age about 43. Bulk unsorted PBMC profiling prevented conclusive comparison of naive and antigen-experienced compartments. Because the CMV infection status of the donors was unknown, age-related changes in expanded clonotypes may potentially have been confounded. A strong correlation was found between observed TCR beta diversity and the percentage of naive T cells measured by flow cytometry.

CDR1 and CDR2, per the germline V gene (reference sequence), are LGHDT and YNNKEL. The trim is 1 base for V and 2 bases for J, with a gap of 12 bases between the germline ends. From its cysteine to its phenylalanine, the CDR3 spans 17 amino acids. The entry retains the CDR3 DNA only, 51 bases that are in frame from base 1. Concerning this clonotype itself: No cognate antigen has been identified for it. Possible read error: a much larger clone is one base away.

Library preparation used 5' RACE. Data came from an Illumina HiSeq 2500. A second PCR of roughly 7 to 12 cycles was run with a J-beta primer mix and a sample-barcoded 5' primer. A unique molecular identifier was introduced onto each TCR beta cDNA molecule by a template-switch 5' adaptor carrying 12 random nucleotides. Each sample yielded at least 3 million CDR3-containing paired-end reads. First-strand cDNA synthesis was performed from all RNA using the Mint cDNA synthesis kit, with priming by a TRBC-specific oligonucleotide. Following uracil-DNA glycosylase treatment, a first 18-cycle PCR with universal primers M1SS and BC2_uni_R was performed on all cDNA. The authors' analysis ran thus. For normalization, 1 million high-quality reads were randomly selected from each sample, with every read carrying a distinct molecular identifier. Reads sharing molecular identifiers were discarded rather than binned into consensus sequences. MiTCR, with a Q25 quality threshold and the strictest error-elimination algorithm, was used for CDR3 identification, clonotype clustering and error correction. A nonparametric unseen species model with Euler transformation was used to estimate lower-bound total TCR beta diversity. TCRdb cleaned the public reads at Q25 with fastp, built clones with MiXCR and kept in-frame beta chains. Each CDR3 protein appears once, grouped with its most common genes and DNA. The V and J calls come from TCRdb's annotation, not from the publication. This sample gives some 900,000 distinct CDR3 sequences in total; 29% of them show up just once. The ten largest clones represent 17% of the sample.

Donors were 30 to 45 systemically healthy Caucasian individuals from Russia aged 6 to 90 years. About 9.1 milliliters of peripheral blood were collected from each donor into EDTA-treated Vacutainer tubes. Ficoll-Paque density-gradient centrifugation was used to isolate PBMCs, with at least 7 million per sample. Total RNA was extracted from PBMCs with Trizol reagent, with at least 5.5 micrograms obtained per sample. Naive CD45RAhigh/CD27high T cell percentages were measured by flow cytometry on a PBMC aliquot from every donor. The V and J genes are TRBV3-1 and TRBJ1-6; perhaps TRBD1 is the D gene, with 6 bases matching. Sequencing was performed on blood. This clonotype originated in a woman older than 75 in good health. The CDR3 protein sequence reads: CASSQGTVIPYNSPLHF. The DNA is TGTGCCAGCAGCCAAGGGACAGTCATTCCCTATAATTCACCCCTCCACTTT. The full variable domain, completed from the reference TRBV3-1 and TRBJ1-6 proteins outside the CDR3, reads DTAVSQTPKYLVTQMGNDKSIKCEQNLGHDTMYWYKQDSKKFLKIMFSYNNKELIINETVPNRFSPKSPDKAHLNLHINSLELGDSAVYFCASSQGTVIPYNSPLHFGNGTRLTVT.